This T cell receptor beta chain is from a study of control samples from healthy donors and cancer patients. Clones were sequenced by immunoSEQ multiplex PCR, and TCRdb holds only the in-frame ones, with some missing. Seen here are roughly 180,000 clones, 90% to 95% observed once, and the top ten hold over 4%. Germline V gives CDR1 MNHEY, CDR2 SVGAGI. V was trimmed by 2 bases and J by 5 bases, leaving 7 bases between them. The CDR3 extends over 13 amino acids. The sample comprised blood. This TCR derives from a woman aged 55-70 years in good health. The chain carries TRBV6-5 and TRBJ2-1; D not resolved. In DNA, the CDR3 is TGTGCCAGCAGTTACCTTTCCGACAATGAGCAGTTCTTC. Encoded protein: CASSYLSDNEQFF.